This TCR beta chain was identified during a study of cytomegalovirus exposure and HLA in healthy donors. The V gene's germline CDR1 is LGHNA and CDR2 YNFKEQ. The trim removed 2 bases at V and 3 bases at J, leaving 7 bases unmatched. The CDR3 spans 17 residues. Amplification used 60 Vbeta primers and 13 Jbeta primers. Sequenced by immunoSEQ multiplex PCR; TCRdb stores in-frame clones only, minus some. Counted here are approximately 160,000 clones, 65% to 70% occurring once; the ten biggest clones make up around 4.5%. In this sample, this clone turned up once. Its antigen is undetermined. Study observations and caveats: About 87% or about 30% of the time was how often most TCR beta V segments were productive, according to an earlier analysis. A later analysis linked 15,000 to 20,000 TCR beta sequences to HLA alleles at 0.05 false discovery rate. Later analysis indicated greater clonal expansion among HLA-associated TCR beta chains than among equally common other chains.

The receptor was derived from a woman under 30 in good health and CMV-seropositive. The material sequenced was PBMCs. This chain links TRBV4-2 with TRBJ1-6, with 7 bases fitting TRBD1. The CDR3 DNA reads TGTGCCAGCAGCCAACCTACAGGGGAAATCTATAATTCACCCCTCCACTTT. Its protein is CASSQPTGEIYNSPLHF.